The clone carrying this TCR beta chain was seen only once. Its antigen is currently unknown. The sample comes from a study of PD-1 blockade in classical Hodgkin lymphoma. Following autologous stem cell transplantation, relapse occurred in every patient, and exposure to brentuximab vedotin varied. Assay: immunoSEQ multiplex PCR; the TCRdb copy retains only in-frame clones and omits some. Of about 93,000 clones listed, 80% to 95% are singletons. Whole-study results and caveats: Newly diagnosed patients were said to have less baseline TCR diversity than healthy donors did. With CD4+ cells, TCR diversity rose significantly by C4D1, but not with CD8+ cells.

V shed 5 bases and J 4 bases; nucleotides not matched to a gene: 3. CDR3 length: 14 residues. The germline CDR1 and CDR2 sequences are MNHEY and SVGAGI. The chain links TRBV6-5 to TRBJ2-7; TRBD2 aligns across 12 bases. The clonotype was recovered from a human donor with classical Hodgkin lymphoma. Material: peripheral blood mononuclear cells (PBMCs), obtained before the second cycle of nivolumab. Here the CDR3 reads CASSRTSGIYEQYF. In nucleotides, the CDR3 is TGTGCCAGCAGTCGGACTAGCGGGATTTACGAGCAGTACTTC.